The present T cell receptor beta chain was sequenced within a study of blood T cell repertoires in COVID-19. Study information: Some COVID-19 samples were acute and others convalescent; all came from the United States, Italy and Spain. The cDNA or gDNA used as material had been derived from T cells, B-cell-depleted T cells, or PBMCs.

The CDR3 consists of 15 residues. CDR1 and CDR2 (germline): SQVTM, ANQGSEA. V shed 5 bases, J shed 8 bases, and the junction held 13 bases outside the gene matches. In the study's own analysis: Amplification from reference gene primers served as the basis for estimated nucleated cell counts. Data came from immunoSEQ multiplex PCR; TCRdb stores just in-frame clones and leaves some out. V, J and clone size are taken as reported in that table, and D and trimming were inferred from the DNA itself. The profile covers around 150,000 clones, with approximately 83% appearing a single time and under 15% taken by the ten largest.

The clonotype originates from a woman aged 55-69 years who had recovered from COVID-19. The V and J genes are TRBV29-1 and TRBJ1-4; TRBD1 aligns across 8 bases. Material for sequencing was PBMCs or T cells enriched from blood (not recorded which). The CDR3 is CSVNGVTGGDEKLFF. CDR3 DNA sequence: TGCAGCGTTAACGGGGTTACAGGGGGGGACGAAAAACTGTTTTTT.